The present T cell receptor (beta chain) was sequenced within a study of blood T cell repertoires in COVID-19. Study background: In each case, the material was cDNA or gDNA derived from T cells, B-cell-depleted T cells, or PBMCs.

Germline V lookup: CDR1 SEHNR, CDR2 FQNEAQ (reference sequence). This CDR3 has 16 residues. V dropped 0 bases and J dropped 8; count of bases not matched to a gene: 6. The table came from immunoSEQ multiplex PCR; TCRdb's copy has only in-frame clones and leaves some out. There are some 320,000 clones in the sample; approximately 91% occur only once, and almost 4% lies in the top ten. This clone has just one count. Material: PBMCs or T cells enriched from blood (not recorded which). The origin of this receptor is a woman in her 30s who had been exposed to COVID-19. The V call is TRBV7-9, the J call TRBJ2-1, with 11 bases identical to TRBD2. The chain's CDR3 is CASSLASGGAIYEQFF. CDR3 in DNA: TGTGCCAGCAGCTTAGCTAGCGGGGGGGCCATTTATGAGCAGTTCTTC.